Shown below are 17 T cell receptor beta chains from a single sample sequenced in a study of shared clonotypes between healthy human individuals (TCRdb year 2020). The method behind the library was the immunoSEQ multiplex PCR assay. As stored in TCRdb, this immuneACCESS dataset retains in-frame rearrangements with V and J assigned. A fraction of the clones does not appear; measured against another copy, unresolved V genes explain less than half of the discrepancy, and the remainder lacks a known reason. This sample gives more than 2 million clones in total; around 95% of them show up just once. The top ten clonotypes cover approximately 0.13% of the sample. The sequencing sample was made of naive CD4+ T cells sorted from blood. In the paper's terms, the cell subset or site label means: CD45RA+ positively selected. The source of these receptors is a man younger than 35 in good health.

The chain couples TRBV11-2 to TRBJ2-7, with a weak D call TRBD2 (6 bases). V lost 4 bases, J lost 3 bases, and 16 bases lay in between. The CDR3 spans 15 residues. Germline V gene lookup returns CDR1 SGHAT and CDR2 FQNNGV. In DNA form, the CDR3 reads TGTGCCAGCAGCTCGCAGGGCGGGATGGACTACGAGCAGTACTTC. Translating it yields CASSSQGGMDYEQYF.

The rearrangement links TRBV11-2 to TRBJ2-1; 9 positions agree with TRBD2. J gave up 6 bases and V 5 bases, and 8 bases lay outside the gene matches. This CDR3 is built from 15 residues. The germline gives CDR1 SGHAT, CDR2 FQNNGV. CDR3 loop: CASSRADSGSNEQFF. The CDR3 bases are TGTGCCAGCAGCCGGGCCGATAGCGGGAGCAATGAGCAGTTCTTC.

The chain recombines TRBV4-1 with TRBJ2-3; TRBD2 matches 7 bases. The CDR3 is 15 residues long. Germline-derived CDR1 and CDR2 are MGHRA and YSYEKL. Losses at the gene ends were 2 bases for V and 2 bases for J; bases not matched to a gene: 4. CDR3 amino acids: CASSQSGLNTDTQYF. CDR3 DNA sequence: TGCGCCAGCAGCCAATCGGGACTAAACACAGATACGCAGTATTTT.

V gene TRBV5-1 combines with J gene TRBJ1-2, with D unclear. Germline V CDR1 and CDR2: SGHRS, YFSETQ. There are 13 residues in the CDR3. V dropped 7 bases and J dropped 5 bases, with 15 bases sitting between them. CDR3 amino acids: CASGPGGAYGYTF. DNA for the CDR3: TGCGCCAGCGGCCCGGGTGGTGCATATGGCTACACCTTC.

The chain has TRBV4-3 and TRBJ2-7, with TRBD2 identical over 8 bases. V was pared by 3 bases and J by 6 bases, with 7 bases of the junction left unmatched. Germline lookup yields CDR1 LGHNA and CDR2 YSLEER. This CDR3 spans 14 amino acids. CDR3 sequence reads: CASSQLTSGGEQYF. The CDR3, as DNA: TGCGCCAGCAGCCAGTTAACTAGCGGAGGCGAGCAGTACTTC.

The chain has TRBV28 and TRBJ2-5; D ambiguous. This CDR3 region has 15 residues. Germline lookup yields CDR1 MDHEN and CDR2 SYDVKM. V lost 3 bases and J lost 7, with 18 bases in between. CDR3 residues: CASSFRVYGAATQYF. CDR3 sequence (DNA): TGTGCCAGCAGTTTTAGGGTATACGGCGCCGCGACCCAGTACTTC.

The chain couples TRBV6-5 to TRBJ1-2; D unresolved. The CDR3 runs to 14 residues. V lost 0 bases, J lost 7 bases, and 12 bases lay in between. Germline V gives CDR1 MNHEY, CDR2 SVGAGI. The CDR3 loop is CASSYSGSVSGYTF. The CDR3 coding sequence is TGTGCCAGCAGTTACTCGGGGTCAGTTTCTGGCTACACCTTC.

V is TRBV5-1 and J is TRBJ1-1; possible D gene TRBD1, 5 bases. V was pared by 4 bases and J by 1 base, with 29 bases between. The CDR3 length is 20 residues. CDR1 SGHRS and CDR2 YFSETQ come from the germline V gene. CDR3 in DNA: TGCGCCAGCAGCCCCCTCCCCTCTCTCCCGGGACCGATAAAGAACACTGAAGCTTTCTTT. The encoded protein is CASSPLPSLPGPIKNTEAFF.

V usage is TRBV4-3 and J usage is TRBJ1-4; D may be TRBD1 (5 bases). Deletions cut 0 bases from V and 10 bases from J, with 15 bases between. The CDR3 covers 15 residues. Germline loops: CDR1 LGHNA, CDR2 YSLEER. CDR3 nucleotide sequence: TGCGCCAGCAGCCAAGATCCCATTTTGGGACGAAAACTGTTTTTT. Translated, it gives CASSQDPILGRKLFF.

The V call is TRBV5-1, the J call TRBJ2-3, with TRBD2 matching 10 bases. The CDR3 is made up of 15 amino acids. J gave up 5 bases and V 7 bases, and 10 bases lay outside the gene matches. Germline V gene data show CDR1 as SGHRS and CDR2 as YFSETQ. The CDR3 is CASSTSGILVDTQYF. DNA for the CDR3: TGCGCCAGCTCTACTAGCGGGATCCTTGTAGATACGCAGTATTTT.

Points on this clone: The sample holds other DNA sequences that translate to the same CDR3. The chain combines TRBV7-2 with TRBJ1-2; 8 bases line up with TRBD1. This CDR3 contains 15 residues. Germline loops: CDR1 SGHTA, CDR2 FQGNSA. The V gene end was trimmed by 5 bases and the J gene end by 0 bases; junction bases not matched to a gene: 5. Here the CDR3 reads CASSLQTGANYGYTF. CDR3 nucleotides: TGTGCCAGCAGCCTGCAGACAGGGGCTAACTATGGCTACACCTTC.

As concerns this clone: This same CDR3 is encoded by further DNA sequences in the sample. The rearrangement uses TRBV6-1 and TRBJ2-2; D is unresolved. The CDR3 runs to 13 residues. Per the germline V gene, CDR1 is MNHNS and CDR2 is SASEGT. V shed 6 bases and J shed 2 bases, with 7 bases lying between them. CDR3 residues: CASRDPNTGELFF. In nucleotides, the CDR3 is TGTGCCAGCAGGGACCCAAACACCGGGGAGCTGTTTTTT.

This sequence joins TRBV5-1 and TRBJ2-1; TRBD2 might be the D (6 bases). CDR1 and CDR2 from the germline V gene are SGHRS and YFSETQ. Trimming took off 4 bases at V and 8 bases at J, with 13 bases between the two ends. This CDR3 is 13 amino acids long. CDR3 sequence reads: CASSLEGIYEQFF. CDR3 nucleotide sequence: TGCGCCAGCAGCCTGGAGGGTATCTATGAGCAGTTCTTC.

In nucleotides, the CDR3 is TGTGCCTGCCTTGAGGGGGCCGTTTGGACAGATACGCAGTATTTT. Translated, it gives CACLEGAVWTDTQYF. The chain joins TRBV30 to TRBJ2-3; 7 bases are a match to TRBD1. The CDR3 is made up of 15 amino acids. The V segment lost 6 bases and the J segment 3 bases; nucleotides outside the gene matches: 12. Germline CDR1 reads GTSNPN; CDR2 reads SVGIG (reference sequence).

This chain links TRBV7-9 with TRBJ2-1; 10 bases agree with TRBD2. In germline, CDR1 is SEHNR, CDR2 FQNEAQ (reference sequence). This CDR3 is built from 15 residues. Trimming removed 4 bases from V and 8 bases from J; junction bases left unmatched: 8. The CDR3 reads CASSSTAGGPHEQFF. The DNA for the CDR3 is TGTGCCAGCAGCTCAACAGCGGGGGGGCCACATGAGCAGTTCTTC.

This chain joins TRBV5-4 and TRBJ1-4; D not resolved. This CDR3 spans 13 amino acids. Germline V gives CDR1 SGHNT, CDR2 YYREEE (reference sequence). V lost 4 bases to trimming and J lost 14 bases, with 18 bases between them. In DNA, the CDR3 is TGTGCCAGCAGCCAATGGACGGAGTCCAAGCTGTTTTTT. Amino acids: CASSQWTESKLFF.

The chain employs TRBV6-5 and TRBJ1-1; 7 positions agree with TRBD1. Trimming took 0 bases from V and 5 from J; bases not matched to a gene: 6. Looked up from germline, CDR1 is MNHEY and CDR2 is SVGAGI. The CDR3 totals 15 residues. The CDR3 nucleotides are TGTGCCAGCAGTTACTCGGGCAGGGGGGGAACTGAAGCTTTCTTT. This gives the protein CASSYSGRGGTEAFF.